The clone carrying this TCR beta chain was seen just once. V lost 4 bases to trimming and J lost 1 base, with 16 bases between them. The V gene's germline CDR1 is SQVTM and CDR2 ANQGSEA. CDR3 length: 15 residues. The data were taken from a study of identifying expanded T cells in peripheral blood. Libraries were prepared by immunoSEQ multiplex PCR; TCRdb keeps only in-frame clonotypes and omits some of them. The table has some 75,000 clones, roughly 90% seen once. The specimen sequenced was blood. The chain is built from TRBV29-1 and TRBJ1-1; D may be TRBD1 (6 bases). This receptor was taken from a person aged 18-70 years in good health. The CDR3 sequence: CSVARGGGPNTEAFF. DNA of the CDR3: TGCAGCGTTGCCCGAGGGGGGGGGCCGAACACTGAAGCTTTCTTT.